This T cell receptor (beta chain) originates from a study of tumor and adjacent non-tumor tissue in lung cancer. In the study overall: There were some 11 adenocarcinoma, a couple of squamous cell carcinoma and 1 small cell lung cancer cases. Each sample yielded around 4 million productive TCRbeta reads on average. Study-level findings and limits: Tumor repertoires had a smaller top 100 clone share than normal lung. Compared with tumor, normal lung showed significantly lower TCR diversity.

Trimming took off 5 bases at V and 5 bases at J, with 10 bases between the two ends. The CDR3 is made up of 13 amino acids. Germline loops: CDR1 MDHEN, CDR2 SYDVKM. A modified ARM-PCR protocol with three rounds of nested PCR amplified TCRbeta. Using its own MiXCR run on the multiplex PCR reads, TCRdb lists one record per CDR3 protein. The table lists some 97,000 distinct CDR3 sequences, around three fifths of them singletons. This clonotype was detected a few times. Its antigen is currently unknown. This sample's RNA came from whole unsorted tissue. More than 3 cm separated this lung sample from the edge of the tumor.

The sequencing sample was made of distant non-tumor lung tissue. V is TRBV28 and J is TRBJ2-1, with D unclear. The sequence derives from a man younger than 45 with non-small cell lung cancer. In nucleotides, the CDR3 is TGTGCCAGCAGTACCGGGTCCCACAATGAGCAGTTCTTC. This sequence encodes CASSTGSHNEQFF. The full variable domain, in which reference TRBV28 and TRBJ2-1 provide the parts outside the CDR3, is DVKVTQSSRYLVKRTGEKVFLECVQDMDHENMFWYRQDPGLGLRLIYFSYDVKMKEKGDIPEGYSVSREKKERFSLILESASTNQTSMYLCASSTGSHNEQFFGPGTRLTVL.